This TCR beta chain derives from a study of PD-1 blockade in classical Hodgkin lymphoma. Across the whole study: Intravenous delivery of nivolumab at 3 mg/kg to patients occurred every 2 weeks.

Each patient's relapse followed autologous stem cell transplantation, and brentuximab vedotin exposure varied. Patients had relapsed/refractory classical Hodgkin lymphoma with complete response, partial response or progressive disease as best response. The V and J ends lost 5 bases and 0 bases respectively, with 8 bases between them. This CDR3 is built from 13 residues. Germline V gene lookup returns CDR1 SGHAT and CDR2 FQNNGV. This clone was seen once. Antigen: not known. Using immunoSEQ multiplex PCR, the repertoire was profiled, and TCRdb retains in-frame clones only, with some absent. The table shows 100,000 to 120,000 clones, with around 89% occurring only once. Study observations and caveats: Those starting nivolumab under 1 year post-ASCT were excluded.

This receptor was taken from a human donor with classical Hodgkin lymphoma. The sequencing here drew on peripheral blood mononuclear cells (PBMCs), taken before the second cycle of nivolumab. This chain links TRBV11-2 with TRBJ2-7; D is unresolved. CDR3 region: CASSPLSSYEQYF. CDR3 in DNA: TGTGCCAGCAGCCCCCTCAGCTCCTACGAGCAGTACTTC.